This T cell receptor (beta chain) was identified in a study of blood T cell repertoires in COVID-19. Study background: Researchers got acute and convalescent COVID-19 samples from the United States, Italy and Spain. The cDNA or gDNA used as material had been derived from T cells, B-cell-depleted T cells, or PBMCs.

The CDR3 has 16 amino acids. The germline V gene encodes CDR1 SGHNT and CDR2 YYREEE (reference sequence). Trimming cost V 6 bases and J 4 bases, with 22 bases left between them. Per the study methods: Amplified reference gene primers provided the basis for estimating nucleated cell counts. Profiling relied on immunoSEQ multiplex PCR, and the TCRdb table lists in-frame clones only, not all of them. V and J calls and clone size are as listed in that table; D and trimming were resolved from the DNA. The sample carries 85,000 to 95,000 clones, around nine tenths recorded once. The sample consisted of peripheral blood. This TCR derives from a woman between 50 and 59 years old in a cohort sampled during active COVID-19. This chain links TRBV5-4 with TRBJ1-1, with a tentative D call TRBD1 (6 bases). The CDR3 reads CASTAGTPGLGTEAFF. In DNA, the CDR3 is TGTGCCAGCACCGCCGGGACACCTGGTCTGGGCACTGAAGCTTTCTTT. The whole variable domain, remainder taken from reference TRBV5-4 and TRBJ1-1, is ETGVTQSPTHLIKTRGQQVTLRCSSQSGHNTVSWYQQALGQGPQFIFQYYREEENGRGNFPPRFSGLQFPNYSSELNVNALELDDSALYLCASTAGTPGLGTEAFFGQGTRLTVV.